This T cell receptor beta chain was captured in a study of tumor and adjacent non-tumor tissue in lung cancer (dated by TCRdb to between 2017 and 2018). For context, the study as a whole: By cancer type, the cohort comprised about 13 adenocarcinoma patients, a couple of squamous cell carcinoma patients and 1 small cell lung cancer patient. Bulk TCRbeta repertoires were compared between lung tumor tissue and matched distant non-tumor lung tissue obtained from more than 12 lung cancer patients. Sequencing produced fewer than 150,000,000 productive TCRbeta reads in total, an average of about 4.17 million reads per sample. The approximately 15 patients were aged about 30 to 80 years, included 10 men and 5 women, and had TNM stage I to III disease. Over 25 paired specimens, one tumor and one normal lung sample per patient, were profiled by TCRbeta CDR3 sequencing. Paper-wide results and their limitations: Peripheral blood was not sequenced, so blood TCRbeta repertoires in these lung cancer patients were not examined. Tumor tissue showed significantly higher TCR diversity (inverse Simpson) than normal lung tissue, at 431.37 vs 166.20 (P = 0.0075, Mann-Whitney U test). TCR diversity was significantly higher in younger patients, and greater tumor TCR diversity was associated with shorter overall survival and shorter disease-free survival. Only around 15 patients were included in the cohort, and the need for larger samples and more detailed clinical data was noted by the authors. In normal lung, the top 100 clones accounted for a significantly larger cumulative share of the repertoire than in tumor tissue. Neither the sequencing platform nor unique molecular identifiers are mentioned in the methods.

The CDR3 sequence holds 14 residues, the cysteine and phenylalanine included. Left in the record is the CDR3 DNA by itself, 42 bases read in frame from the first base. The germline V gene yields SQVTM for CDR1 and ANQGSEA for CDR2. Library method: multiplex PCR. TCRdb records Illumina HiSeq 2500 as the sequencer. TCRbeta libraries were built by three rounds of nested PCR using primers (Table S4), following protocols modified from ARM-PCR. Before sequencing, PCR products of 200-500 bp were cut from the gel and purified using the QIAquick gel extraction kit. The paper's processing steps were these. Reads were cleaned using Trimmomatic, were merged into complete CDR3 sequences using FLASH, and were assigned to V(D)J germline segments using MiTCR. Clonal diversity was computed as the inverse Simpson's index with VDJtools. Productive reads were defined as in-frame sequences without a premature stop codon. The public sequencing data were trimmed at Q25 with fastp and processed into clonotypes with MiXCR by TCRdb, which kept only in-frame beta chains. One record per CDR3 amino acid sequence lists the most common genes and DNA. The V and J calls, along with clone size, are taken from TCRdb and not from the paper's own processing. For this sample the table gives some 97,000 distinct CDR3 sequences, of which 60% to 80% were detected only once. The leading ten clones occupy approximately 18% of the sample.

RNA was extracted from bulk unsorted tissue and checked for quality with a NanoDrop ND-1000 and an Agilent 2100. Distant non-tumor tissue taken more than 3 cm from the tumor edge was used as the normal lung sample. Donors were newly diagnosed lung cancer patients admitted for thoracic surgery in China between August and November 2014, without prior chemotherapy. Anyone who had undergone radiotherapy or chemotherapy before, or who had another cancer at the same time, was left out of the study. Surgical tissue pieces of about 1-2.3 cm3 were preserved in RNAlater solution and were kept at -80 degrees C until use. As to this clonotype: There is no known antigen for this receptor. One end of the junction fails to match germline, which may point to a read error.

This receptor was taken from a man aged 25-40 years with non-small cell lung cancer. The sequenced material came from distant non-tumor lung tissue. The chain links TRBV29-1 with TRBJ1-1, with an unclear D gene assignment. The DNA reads TGCAGCATTGGGAGTTGGGGTACGCCGTCTGAAACTTTCTTT. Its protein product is CSIGSWGTPSETFF.